The sequence of this T cell receptor beta chain was determined in a study of cytomegalovirus exposure and HLA in healthy donors. CDR1 and CDR2 from the germline V gene are LGHNT and FRNRAP. V lost 2 bases to trimming and J lost 7 bases; unmatched junction nucleotides: 4. The CDR3 runs 16 residues. PCR used 60 Vbeta primers and 13 Jbeta primers. The data were produced by immunoSEQ multiplex PCR, yet TCRdb's version contains in-frame clones alone and is incomplete. This sample carries over 200,000 clones, about 84% of them seen once, and the ten largest clones take 1.3%. The chain links TRBV12-5 to TRBJ2-1; 14 bases map to TRBD2. The receptor's source is a human donor in good health. The sequenced sample was PBMCs. The CDR3 DNA follows: TGTGCTAGTGGTTTGAGACTAGCGGGAGGGCCGAATGAGCAGTTCTTC. Its protein is CASGLRLAGGPNEQFF.